This T cell receptor beta chain was recovered during a study of blood T cells in healthy people across ages (dated by TCRdb to between 2014 and 2016). For the wider study: Template switching captured roughly one uniquely barcoded TCR beta cDNA molecule per two T cells in model experiments. Age-related changes in TCR beta repertoire diversity were measured in the study by deep sequencing normalized with unique cDNA molecular identifiers. Four age groups were formed from the donors: young (average approximately 15 years), middle-aged (approximately 40), aged (roughly 59) and long-lived (82). To avoid experimental bias, donors of different ages were randomly spread across the sequencing lanes. Two additional independent replicas of 1 million unique cDNA reads from the same blood draw were analyzed for two donors (one aged 18 to 30 and one aged 80 or older). Study-wide conclusions, independent of this receptor: Estimates of total diversity based on one million sequenced T cells were considered lower bounds and underestimates. As age increased, observed TCR beta diversity per million T cells dropped in a roughly linear way, and a significant reduction was already evident by age 40. There was a strong correlation between observed TCR beta diversity and the percentage of naive T cells measured by flow cytometry. Because the CMV infection status of the donors was unknown, age-related changes in expanded clonotypes may potentially have been confounded. The long-lived group showed more naive CD4+ T cells, fewer expanded clones and increased TCR diversity than the aged group, suggesting age selection. Conclusive comparison of naive and antigen-experienced compartments was prevented by the profiling of bulk unsorted PBMCs.

Library method: 5' RACE. Data came from an Illumina HiSeq 2500. A second PCR of about 6 to 11 cycles was run with a J-beta primer mix and a sample-barcoded 5' primer. A unique molecular identifier was introduced onto each TCR beta cDNA molecule by a template-switch 5' adaptor carrying 12 random nucleotides. Each sample yielded at least 2.5 million CDR3-containing paired-end reads. All of the RNA was converted into first-strand cDNA using the Mint cDNA synthesis kit, with a TRBC-specific oligonucleotide serving as the primer. Following uracil-DNA glycosylase treatment, a first 18-cycle PCR with universal primers M1SS and BC2_uni_R was performed on all cDNA. Turning to the authors' computational methods: Each sample was normalized by randomly selecting 1 million high-quality reads, each carrying a distinct molecular identifier. Instead of being binned into consensus sequences, reads that shared molecular identifiers were thrown out. MiTCR, with a Q25 quality threshold and the strictest error-elimination algorithm, was used for CDR3 identification, clonotype clustering and error correction. A nonparametric unseen species model using Euler transformation provided a lower-bound estimate of total TCR beta diversity. TCRdb passed the public sequencing reads through fastp at Q25 and MiXCR, retaining productive beta sequences. Identical CDR3 proteins give one entry, which carries the most common genes and DNA. The V and J calls and clone size are TCRdb's, not the authors'. The sample records around 990,000 distinct CDR3 sequences, 30% to 40% of which are singletons. The ten biggest clones cover over 10% of the sample.

This clonotype was observed a few times. Its antigen specificity is not known. The input lacks base qualities; no much larger clone sits a single base away. Systemically healthy Caucasian individuals from Russia, 35 to 40 in total and aged roughly 6 to 95 years, were included as donors. Approximately 10 milliliters of peripheral blood were collected from each donor into EDTA-treated Vacutainer tubes. PBMCs were isolated by Ficoll-Paque density-gradient centrifugation, with at least 7 million obtained per sample. Total RNA was extracted from PBMCs with Trizol reagent, with at least 5 micrograms obtained per sample. For every donor, flow cytometry on a PBMC aliquot measured the percentage of naive CD45RAhigh/CD27high T cells. The CDR1 and CDR2 encoded by the germline V gene are SGDLS and YYNGEE. The V end loses 5 bases and the J end loses 2 bases, and a stretch of 19 bases separates them. From the cysteine up to the phenylalanine, the CDR3 has a length of 16 residues. CDR3 DNA only is kept here, 48 bases in frame from base 1.

Material for sequencing was blood. This sequence uses TRBV9 and TRBJ1-2; the D gene is perhaps TRBD1, from 6 matching bases. The sequence was obtained from a man younger than 30 in good health. The CDR3 protein: CASSRKQGAPNYGYTF. The DNA sequence is given as TGTGCCAGCAGTCGAAAACAGGGCGCCCCCAACTATGGCTACACCTTC.